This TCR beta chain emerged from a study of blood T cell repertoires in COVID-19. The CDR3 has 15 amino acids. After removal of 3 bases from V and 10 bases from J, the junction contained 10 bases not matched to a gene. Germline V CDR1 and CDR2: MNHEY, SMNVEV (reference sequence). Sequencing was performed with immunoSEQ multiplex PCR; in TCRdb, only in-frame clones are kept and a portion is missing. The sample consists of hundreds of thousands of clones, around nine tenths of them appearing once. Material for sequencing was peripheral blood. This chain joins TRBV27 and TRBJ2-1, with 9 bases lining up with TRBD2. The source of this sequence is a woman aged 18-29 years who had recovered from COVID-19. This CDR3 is CASSFLPPGTSEQFF. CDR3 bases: TGTGCCAGCAGTTTCCTACCGCCTGGGACTAGCGAGCAGTTCTTC.